This TCR beta chain is drawn from a study of T-cell memory formation after mild COVID-19. Findings and caveats of the study: Certain responding clones were present in pre-infection memory, suggesting participation of cross-reactive memory. Clones that contracted from day 15 to 85 had balanced CD4/CD8; later expanders were CD4+ biased.

Between the trimmed V and J ends, which lost 1 base and 7 bases, there was a span of 17 bases. From germline, CDR1 is SGHRS and CDR2 YFSETQ. The CDR3 consists of 16 residues. One entry per CDR3 protein, called by TCRdb with MiXCR from the 5' RACE reads. The data show 120,000 or so distinct CDR3 sequences, about 16% seen once. Notes on this clonotype: The antigen remains unidentified.

The sample taken for sequencing was PBMCs or a T cell subset sorted from them (not recorded which). The V gene is TRBV5-1, the J gene TRBJ2-2, with TRBD2 as a possible D gene (5 bases). The clonotype originates from an adult woman who had mild COVID-19 (a few samples of this study predate the infection). Cell type and time point are not known. This CDR3 reads CASSLSRLEAGGELFF. The CDR3 nucleotides read TGCGCCAGCAGCTTGTCTCGACTCGAGGCGGGCGGGGAGCTGTTTTTT.